This TCR beta chain was recovered during a study of T cell responses to AZD1222 COVID-19 vaccine. The study's findings and limits: Clonal diversity was possibly underestimated, and the donors were mostly white British, with more females. Only 5 to 7 AZD1222 recipients were seropositive at baseline.

Worth noting for this clone: The antigen remains unidentified.

Method: immunoSEQ multiplex PCR; TCRdb's copy keeps in-frame clones and lacks some. The table lists roughly 100,000 clones, over 90% of them singletons. V was cut by 5 bases and J by 3 bases, with 31 bases left in between. Looked up from germline, CDR1 is DFQATT and CDR2 is SNEGSKA (reference sequence). The CDR3 extends over 19 amino acids. This sequence joins TRBV20-1 and TRBJ2-5; tentative D call: TRBD2 (6 bases). This receptor was obtained from an adult in good health. The sample here was peripheral blood, taken on day 0 of AZD1222 vaccination. In nucleotides, the CDR3 is TGCAGTGCTGGTGGATATAGTACTAGGGGAAGGGAGCGGGAAGAGACCCAGTACTTC. Residues: CSAGGYSTRGREREETQYF.